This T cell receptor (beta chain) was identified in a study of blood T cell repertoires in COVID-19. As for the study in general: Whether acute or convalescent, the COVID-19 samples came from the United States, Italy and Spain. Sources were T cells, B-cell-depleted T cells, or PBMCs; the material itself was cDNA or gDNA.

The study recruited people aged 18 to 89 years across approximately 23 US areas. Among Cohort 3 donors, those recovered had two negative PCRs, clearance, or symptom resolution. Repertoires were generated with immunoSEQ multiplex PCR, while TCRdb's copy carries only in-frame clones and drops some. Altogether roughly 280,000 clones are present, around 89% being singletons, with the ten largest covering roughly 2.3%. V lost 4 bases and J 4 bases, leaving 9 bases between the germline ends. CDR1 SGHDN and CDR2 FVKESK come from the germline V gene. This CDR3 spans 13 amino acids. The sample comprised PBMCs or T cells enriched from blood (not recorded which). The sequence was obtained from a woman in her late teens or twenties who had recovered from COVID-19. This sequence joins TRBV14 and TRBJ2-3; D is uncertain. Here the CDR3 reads CASSPEIPDTQYF. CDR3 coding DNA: TGTGCCAGCAGCCCCGAGATCCCAGATACGCAGTATTTT.